These 14 T cell receptor beta chains originate from one sample sequenced in a study of early T cells in non-severe SARS-CoV-2 infection. TCRdb re-called the 5' RACE reads with MiXCR, one entry per CDR3 protein. Here the sample spans about 50,000 distinct CDR3 sequences, approximately 13% being singletons. Sequenced sample: whole blood. The receptors were sampled from an adult who was a healthcare worker with PCR-confirmed SARS-CoV-2 infection or an uninfected control (not recorded which).

This chain connects TRBV11-2 to TRBJ2-1; perhaps D is TRBD1 or TRBD2 (5 bases each). Deletions cut 4 bases from V and 2 bases from J, with 18 bases between. From germline, CDR1 is SGHAT and CDR2 FQNNGV. The CDR3 sequence is 17 residues long. CDR3 coding DNA: TGTGCCAGCAGCTCTATAACCGGGACCGGAGCCTACAATGAGCAGTTCTTC. Translated, it gives CASSSITGTGAYNEQFF.

The table lists this clonotype with many counts. The chain employs TRBV6-5 and TRBJ2-7, with no clear D. This CDR3 has 16 residues. Trimming removed 6 bases from V and 5 bases from J, with 23 bases in between. Germline loops: CDR1 MNHEY, CDR2 SVGAGI. In nucleotides, the CDR3 is TGTGCCAGCAGGCCCTATTTCGGTCAGCCCTCGGACGAGCAGTACTTC. Amino acid sequence: CASRPYFGQPSDEQYF.

This clonotype has at least ten counts. The gene calls are TRBV28 and TRBJ2-5; TRBD2 might be the D (5 bases). This CDR3 spans 18 amino acids. V was cut by 3 bases and J by 1 base, with 21 bases left in between. The germline CDR1 and CDR2 sequences are MDHEN and SYDVKM. Written as DNA, the CDR3 is TGTGCCAGCAGTTTTCCAGCTCGAAGAGTTGAGGGCCAAGAGACCCAGTACTTC. This gives the protein CASSFPARRVEGQETQYF.

The rearrangement links TRBV9 to TRBJ2-3, with D perhaps matching TRBD2 (5 bases). V lost 7 bases and J lost 0, with 15 bases in between. The CDR3 sequence is 15 residues long. Germline V CDR1 and CDR2: SGDLS, YYNGEE. In DNA form, the CDR3 reads TGTGCCAGCCGGAGAGGCCAGCGGAGCACAGATACGCAGTATTTT. Protein product: CASRRGQRSTDTQYF.

The chain joins TRBV27 to TRBJ2-3; 14 bases map to TRBD2. CDR3 length: 15 residues. Germline V gene data show CDR1 as MNHEY and CDR2 as SMNVEV (reference sequence). The V and J ends lost 10 bases and 4 bases, in that order; junction bases with no gene match: 7. The DNA of the CDR3 is TGTGCCAAGGGGACTAGCGGGAGTGCCGCAGATACGCAGTATTTT. This codes for CAKGTSGSAADTQYF.

In this sample, this clonotype turned up a few times. The V and J genes are TRBV29-1 and TRBJ2-3; tentatively, D is TRBD1 (6 bases). The CDR3 spans 12 residues. V was trimmed by 8 bases and J by 4 bases, leaving 13 bases between them. Germline V gives CDR1 SQVTM, CDR2 ANQGSEA. Written as DNA, the CDR3 is TGCAGCCAAGAACAGGGATCAGATACGCAGTATTTT. It codes for CSQEQGSDTQYF.

This clonotype was seen ten or more times. V and J are TRBV20-1 and TRBJ2-3; D might be TRBD1 (5 bases). V was shortened by 1 base and J by 4 bases, with 18 bases between the two germline ends. Germline V CDR1 and CDR2: DFQATT, SNEGSKA (reference sequence). This CDR3 has 16 amino acids. The CDR3 DNA is TGCAGTGCTAGAGGGGGCGGCAGGGTGGGCGCAGATACGCAGTATTTT. This gives the protein CSARGGGRVGADTQYF.

This clonotype was observed at least ten times. The CDR3 here is CSARVERGRTEAFF. DNA of the CDR3: TGCAGTGCTAGAGTGGAACGGGGGAGGACTGAAGCTTTCTTT. This rearrangement joins TRBV20-1 to TRBJ1-1, with a tentative D call TRBD1 (5 bases). The germline V gene encodes CDR1 DFQATT and CDR2 SNEGSKA (reference sequence). The CDR3 has 14 residues. The germline V and J ends were trimmed by 1 base and 5 bases, with 14 bases remaining between them.

At least ten counts were recorded for this clonotype. J is TRBJ2-3 and V is TRBV7-6, with D possibly called TRBD1 or TRBD2 (5 bases each). The CDR3 runs 15 residues. V lost 1 base to trimming and J lost 1 base, with 9 bases between them. Germline CDR1 reads SGHVS; CDR2 reads FNYEAQ. CDR3 nucleotides: TGTGCCAGCAGCTTAGGAGGGGCCGGCACAGATACGCAGTATTTT. Translation: CASSLGGAGTDTQYF.

V is TRBV12-3 or TRBV12-4 and J is TRBJ2-7, with a weak D call TRBD1 (6 bases). V was clipped by 6 bases and J by 7 bases, with 16 bases between them. The CDR3 length is 13 residues. CDR3 coding DNA: TGTGCCAGCAGCTACAGGGACCGTCGGGAGCAGTACTTC. It specifies CASSYRDRREQYF.

This clonotype was observed at least ten times. The V gene is TRBV28, the J gene TRBJ1-5; no clear D gene. This CDR3 has 11 residues. Trimming cost V 5 bases and J 3 bases, with 2 bases left between them. The germline V gene encodes CDR1 MDHEN and CDR2 SYDVKM. The CDR3, as DNA: TGTGCCAGCAGTCCCAATCAGCCCCAGCATTTT. This sequence encodes CASSPNQPQHF.

The table lists this clonotype with many counts. V gene TRBV12-3 or TRBV12-4 combines with J gene TRBJ1-4; TRBD1 matches 10 bases. The CDR3 runs 14 residues. V was clipped by 6 bases and J by 7 bases; unmatched bases: 5. The CDR3, as DNA: TGTGCCAGCAGCTCAGACAGGGGGCTTGAAAAACTGTTTTTT. As protein: CASSSDRGLEKLFF.

This clonotype was found a few times. This rearrangement joins TRBV21-1 to TRBJ2-7. TRBV21-1 corresponds to a pseudogene. This CDR3 comprises 13 residues. In DNA, the CDR3 is TGTGCCAGCAGCCGTGGCCTGCAATACGAGCAGTACTTC. It is translated as CASSRGLQYEQYF.

The V call is TRBV20-1, the J call TRBJ1-6; TRBD1 might be the D (5 bases). This CDR3 has 16 amino acids. Germline assignment: CDR1 DFQATT and CDR2 SNEGSKA (reference sequence). V was cut by 1 base and J by 3 bases, with 13 bases left in between. CDR3 in DNA: TGCAGTGCTAGAGTGGGTGGCAGGGTCTATAATTCACCCCTCCACTTT. It translates to CSARVGGRVYNSPLHF.